Presented here are 9 T cell receptor beta chains from one specimen sequenced in a study of blood T cell repertoires in COVID-19 (dated by TCRdb to the early 2020s). Library preparation was by the immunoSEQ multiplex PCR assay. TCRdb provides this immuneACCESS table in a form limited to in-frame rearrangements. Some clones are lacking; in checked studies, under half of them reflect an unresolved V gene, and why the rest are absent is not known. The sample table records 48,000 or so clones; over 75% of these occur just once. Around 3% of the sample is taken by the ten largest. Specimen: peripheral blood. The receptor source for this set is a woman aged 80 or over with COVID-19, enrolled during active disease.

V gene TRBV28 combines with J gene TRBJ1-5, with D possibly matching TRBD1 (5 bases). CDR1 and CDR2 (germline): MDHEN, SYDVKM. The ends were cut back, 2 bases at V and 7 bases at J, with 12 bases in the middle. This CDR3 region has 14 residues. The CDR3 reads CASSLVGGDQPQHF. Here the CDR3 DNA reads TGTGCCAGCAGTTTAGTCGGGGGGGACCAGCCCCAGCATTTT.

The V and J genes are TRBV15 and TRBJ2-5, with a possible D match to TRBD1 (5 bases). V was cut by 0 bases and J by 7 bases, with 12 bases left in between. Germline values: CDR1 LNHNV, CDR2 YYDKDF (reference sequence). The CDR3 is 14 residues long. The CDR3 is CATSRERTTGTQYF. The CDR3 DNA reads as TGTGCCACCAGCAGAGAAAGGACAACGGGGACCCAGTACTTC.

The rearrangement links TRBV18 to TRBJ2-5; D gene ambiguous. CDR1 and CDR2 from the germline V gene are KGHSH and LQKENI. Trimming removed 4 bases from V and 4 bases from J, with 4 bases in between. This CDR3 is built from 11 residues. The CDR3 here is CASSRRETQYF. The CDR3 coding sequence is TGTGCCAGCTCACGCAGAGAGACCCAGTACTTC.

Only one count was recorded for this clone. This sequence joins TRBV9 and TRBJ2-3; 9 positions match TRBD2. The CDR3 spans 15 residues. CDR1 SGDLS and CDR2 YYNGEE come from the germline V gene. V was clipped by 0 bases and J by 6 bases; unmatched bases: 5. The CDR3 DNA sequence: TGTGCCAGCAGCGTAGTGGTAGCGGGGGTGGATACGCAGTATTTT. Translating it yields CASSVVVAGVDTQYF.

This clone was counted a few times. CDR3 amino acids: CASSLDFPGTGSYEQYF. For the CDR3, the DNA is TGTGCCAGCAGTTTAGATTTCCCCGGGACAGGGTCCTACGAGCAGTACTTC. The gene calls are TRBV28 and TRBJ2-7; TRBD1 matches 9 bases. Germline V gene data show CDR1 as MDHEN and CDR2 as SYDVKM. CDR3 length equals 17 residues. V shed 2 bases, J shed 1 base, and the junction held 9 bases outside the gene matches. Together with reference TRBV28 and TRBJ2-7, the CDR3 gives the full variable domain: DVKVTQSSRYLVKRTGEKVFLECVQDMDHENMFWYRQDPGLGLRLIYFSYDVKMKEKGDIPEGYSVSREKKERFSLILESASTNQTSMYLCASSLDFPGTGSYEQYFGPGTRLTVT.

This chain links TRBV28 with TRBJ2-7; 9 bases are shared with TRBD1. The CDR3 loop spans 15 amino acids. Germline V lookup: CDR1 MDHEN, CDR2 SYDVKM. Trimming cost V 6 bases and J 2 bases; bases outside gene matches: 8. The DNA for the CDR3 is TGTGCCAGCAGCCAACAGGGGGCCCCCACCTACGAGCAGTACTTC. This sequence encodes CASSQQGAPTYEQYF.

The chain couples TRBV10-3 to TRBJ1-5, with TRBD1 identical over 9 bases. The trim removed 10 bases at V and 1 base at J, leaving 8 bases unmatched. This CDR3 is 15 amino acids long. Germline CDR1 and CDR2: ENHRY and SYGVKD. The CDR3 sequence is CATGKDRGSNQPQHF. Here the CDR3 DNA reads TGTGCCACCGGGAAAGACAGGGGGAGCAATCAGCCCCAGCATTTT.

On this clone itself: Its ends do not fully match the called genes, so a read error is possible. This sequence joins TRBV7-9 and TRBJ1-2, with D perhaps TRBD1 (5 bases). CDR1 and CDR2 from the germline V gene are SEHNR and FQNEAQ (reference sequence). CDR3 length: 15 amino acids. The CDR3: CASSLTQAPNYGYTF. The CDR3 nucleotides read TGTGCCAGCAGCTTAACACAGGCGCCCAACTATGGCTATACCTTC.

This sequence joins TRBV29-1 and TRBJ1-6, with 8 bases that match TRBD1. The CDR3 length is 13 residues. Germline CDR1 reads SQVTM; CDR2 reads ANQGSEA. Germline trimming cut 4 bases from V and 9 bases from J; bases unmatched to any gene: 5. The DNA for the CDR3 is TGCAGCGTTGCCACAGGGGGGGGTTCACCCCTCCACTTT. Translation gives CSVATGGGSPLHF. The whole variable domain, remainder taken from reference TRBV29-1 and TRBJ1-6, is SAVISQKPSRDICQRGTSLTIQCQVDSQVTMMFWYRQQPGQSLTLIATANQGSEATYESGFVIDKFPISRPNLTFSTLTVSNMSPEDSSIYLCSVATGGGSPLHFGNGTRLTVT.